Shown below are 17 T cell receptor beta chains from a single sample sequenced in a study of siplizumab effects on memory and regulatory T cells. Assay: immunoSEQ multiplex PCR; the TCRdb copy retains only in-frame clones and omits some. The table shows some 87,000 clones, with more than 80% occurring only once. The sequenced material came from CD4+ T cells sorted from blood. The receptors shown here come from a human donor in good health.

V gene TRBV19 combines with J gene TRBJ1-1; D is uncertain. The CDR3 extends over 14 amino acids. V gave up 1 base and J gave up 0 bases, with 6 bases separating them. CDR1 and CDR2 from the germline V gene are LNHDA and SQIVND (reference sequence). Here the CDR3 reads CASSIGSLNTEAFF. In DNA, the CDR3 is TGTGCCAGTAGTATAGGTAGCTTGAACACTGAAGCTTTCTTT.

The V and J genes are TRBV7-8 and TRBJ1-2, with D unresolved. The CDR3 length is 15 residues. V was trimmed by 1 base and J by 2 bases, leaving 11 bases between them. Germline V gene lookup returns CDR1 SGHVS and CDR2 FQNEAQ. CDR3 nucleotide sequence: TGTGCCAGCAGCTTAGTAGCCTTAGGGAACTATGGCTACACCTTC. Protein: CASSLVALGNYGYTF.

The chain has TRBV4-3 and TRBJ2-2; a weak D match, TRBD2 (6 bases). The CDR3 runs to 16 residues. Per germline, CDR1 LGHNA and CDR2 YSLEER. The V gene lost 4 bases and the J gene lost 4 bases, with 16 bases spanning the gap. CDR3 in DNA: TGCGCCAGCAGCCCACGACACACGGGGGTCACCGGGGAGCTGTTTTTT. It yields the protein CASSPRHTGVTGELFF.

The genes are TRBV11-3 and TRBJ1-1; 8 nucleotides line up with TRBD1. V gave up 1 base and J gave up 3 bases; unmatched junction bases: 7. Germline V gene sequence: CDR1 SGHNT, CDR2 YENEEA. CDR3 size: 16 residues. CDR3 in amino acids: CASSLGRGRGDTEAFF. The CDR3 DNA reads as TGTGCCAGCAGCTTAGGCAGGGGGCGCGGGGACACTGAAGCTTTCTTT.

The chain carries TRBV7-3 and TRBJ2-5; D may be TRBD1 or TRBD2 (7 bases each). The CDR3 spans 14 residues. Per germline, CDR1 SGHTA and CDR2 FQGTGA. Trimming took 5 bases from V and 2 from J, leaving 12 bases between them. The CDR3: CASSRQGGQETQYF. For the CDR3, the DNA is TGTGCCAGCAGCCGACAGGGAGGGCAAGAGACCCAGTACTTC.

This chain joins TRBV7-9 and TRBJ1-2, with TRBD1 as a possible D gene (5 bases). V was shortened by 5 bases and J by 0 bases, with 16 bases between the two germline ends. CDR1 SEHNR and CDR2 FQNEAQ come from the germline V gene (reference sequence). The CDR3 is 16 residues long. Here the CDR3 reads CASSRRDRQANYGYTF. The CDR3 DNA sequence: TGTGCCAGCAGCCGTCGGGACCGACAAGCTAACTATGGCTACACCTTC.

The J gene is TRBJ2-1, the V gene TRBV7-9; TRBD2 matches at 8 bases. In germline, CDR1 is SEHNR, CDR2 FQNEAQ (reference sequence). With V trimmed by 0 bases and J by 9 bases, 10 bases remained unmatched. The CDR3 is 16 amino acids. In DNA form, the CDR3 reads TGTGCCAGCAGCTTAGCGGTAGCGGGGCCCGGGGGTGAGCAGTTCTTC. Translated: CASSLAVAGPGGEQFF.

The genes are TRBV18 and TRBJ1-1; the D gene is possibly TRBD1 (6 bases). The germline CDR1 and CDR2 sequences are KGHSH and LQKENI. Trimming cost V 5 bases and J 4 bases, with 17 bases left between them. This CDR3 comprises 15 residues. The CDR3 region is CASSSRDNPSTEAFF. The CDR3 DNA reads TGTGCCAGCTCATCACGGGACAATCCGTCCACTGAAGCTTTCTTT.

The V and J genes are TRBV4-3 and TRBJ2-7; 9 nucleotides align to TRBD2. From germline, CDR1 is LGHNA and CDR2 YSLEER. CDR3 length equals 16 residues. V lost 4 bases to trimming and J lost 0 bases; unmatched junction nucleotides: 7. DNA for the CDR3: TGCGCCAGCAGCCGAACGACTAGCGGCATCTCCTACGAGCAGTACTTC. As protein: CASSRTTSGISYEQYF.

The genes are TRBV5-5 and TRBJ1-5; D is perhaps TRBD1 (6 bases). This CDR3 is built from 15 residues. Germline assignment: CDR1 SGHKS and CDR2 YYEKEE (reference sequence). Trimming left V 4 bases short and J 0 bases short, with 11 bases between. The CDR3 region has the DNA TGTGCCAGCAGCGAGACAGGTAGTAGCAATCAGCCCCAGCATTTT. Protein sequence: CASSETGSSNQPQHF. The entire variable domain, with the rest obtained from reference TRBV5-5 and TRBJ1-5, is as follows: DAGVTQSPTHLIKTRGQQVTLRCSPISGHKSVSWYQQVLGQGPQFIFQYYEKEERGRGNFPDRFSARQFPNYSSELNVNALLLGDSALYLCASSETGSSNQPQHFGDGTRLSIL.

This clone was recorded only once. This CDR3 is CASSHLYNEQFF. For the CDR3, the DNA is TGTGCCAGCAGTCACCTTTACAATGAGCAGTTCTTC. This rearrangement joins TRBV6-5 to TRBJ2-1; D is undetermined. This CDR3 is 12 amino acids long. Germline CDR1 is MNHEY and CDR2 is SVGAGI. Trimming cost V 5 bases and J 4 bases, with 6 bases left between them.

This chain joins TRBV10-3 and TRBJ1-2; a weak D match, TRBD1 (5 bases). The CDR3 spans 13 residues. The V and J ends lost 3 bases and 6 bases respectively, with 11 bases between them. In germline, CDR1 is ENHRY, CDR2 SYGVKD. The CDR3 region has the DNA TGTGCCATCAGTGACCAGGGACCGGATGGCTACACCTTC. Amino acid sequence: CAISDQGPDGYTF.

The CDR3, as DNA: TGTGCCAGTAGTATCTCGGCAGGGGTCGGAAACACCATATATTTT. Its translation is CASSISAGVGNTIYF. This chain connects TRBV19 to TRBJ1-3, with D possibly TRBD1 on 6 matching bases. Trimming left V 3 bases short and J 4 bases short, with 13 bases between. The CDR3 is 15 amino acids. Germline-derived CDR1 and CDR2 are LNHDA and SQIVND (reference sequence).

The V gene is TRBV5-1, the J gene TRBJ1-2, with TRBD1 as a possible D gene (5 bases). Trimming cost V 0 bases and J 8 bases, with 20 bases left between them. CDR3 size: 16 residues. Germline V CDR1 and CDR2: SGHRS, YFSETQ. The CDR3 protein is CASSLGAGPQFGGYTF. CDR3 DNA sequence: TGCGCCAGCAGCTTGGGGGCAGGGCCTCAATTCGGGGGCTACACCTTC.

On this clone: At one of its ends the junction is not consistent with the germline gene, which may arise from a read error. This chain links TRBV30 with TRBJ2-1; TRBD2 matches at 8 bases. Germline CDR1 is GTSNPN and CDR2 is SVGIG (reference sequence). The CDR3 runs to 17 residues. The CDR3 sequence: CAWSPLRGTRGNNEQLF. The DNA for the CDR3 is TGTGCCTGGAGTCCACTTCGAGGGACTAGGGGTAACAATGAGCAGCTCTTC.

CDR3 DNA: TGCAGCCACTCGCCGGGTTGGGATGAGCAGTTCTTC. It translates to CSHSPGWDEQFF. The V gene is TRBV29-1, the J gene TRBJ2-1; D gene ambiguous. This CDR3 is 12 amino acids long. Trimming removed 8 bases at V and 8 bases at J, with 16 bases between. The germline CDR1 and CDR2 sequences are SQVTM and ANQGSEA.

V is TRBV18 and J is TRBJ2-7; possibly TRBD1 for D (5 bases). Trimming removed 5 bases from V and 5 bases from J, with 13 bases in between. The V gene's germline CDR1 is KGHSH and CDR2 LQKENI. This CDR3 spans 13 amino acids. The CDR3 DNA reads as TGTGCCAGCTCAAATCAGGGTACCCACGAGCAGTACTTC. Its protein is CASSNQGTHEQYF.